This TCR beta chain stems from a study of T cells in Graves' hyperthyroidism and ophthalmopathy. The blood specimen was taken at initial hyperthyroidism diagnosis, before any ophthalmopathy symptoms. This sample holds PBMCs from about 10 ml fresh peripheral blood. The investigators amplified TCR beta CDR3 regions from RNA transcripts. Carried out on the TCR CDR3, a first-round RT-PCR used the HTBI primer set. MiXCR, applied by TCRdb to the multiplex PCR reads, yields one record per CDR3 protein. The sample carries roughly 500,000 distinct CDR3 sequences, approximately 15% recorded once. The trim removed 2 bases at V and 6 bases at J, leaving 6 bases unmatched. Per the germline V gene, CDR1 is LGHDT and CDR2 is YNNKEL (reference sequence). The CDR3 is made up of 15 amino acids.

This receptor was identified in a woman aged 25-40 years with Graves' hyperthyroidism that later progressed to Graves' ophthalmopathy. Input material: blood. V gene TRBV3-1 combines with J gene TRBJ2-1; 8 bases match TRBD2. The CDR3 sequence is CASSQTGTRINEQFF. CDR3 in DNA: TGTGCCAGCAGCCAAACAGGGACTAGAATCAATGAGCAGTTCTTC.